This record covers a single T cell receptor beta chain. The entry originates in a study of blood T cell repertoires in COVID-19. Study summary: PBMCs, B-cell-depleted T cells, or T cells were the source of the cDNA or gDNA that made up the material.

Germline V gene data show CDR1 as SNHLY and CDR2 as FYNNEI. The CDR3 covers 16 residues. V shed 6 bases, J shed 5 bases, and the junction held 10 bases outside the gene matches. Some clones are missing from TCRdb's copy, which holds only in-frame ones; the method was immunoSEQ multiplex PCR. The sample lists 80,000 or so clones, over 65% occurring once. The chain has TRBV2 and TRBJ2-2; 9 positions agree with TRBD2. This sequence was found in a man aged 50 to 59 with active or convalescent COVID-19. The sample consisted of peripheral blood. The CDR3 bases are TGTGCCAGCAGCCTTAATAGCGGGGGCGGGACCGGGGAGCTGTTTTTT. Protein sequence: CASSLNSGGGTGELFF.